This record covers a single T cell receptor (beta chain). Clones were read by immunoSEQ multiplex PCR, and TCRdb kept only the in-frame ones, dropping some. The sample contains around 260,000 clones, around nine tenths of which appear only once. This sample was taken from a study of blood T cell repertoires in COVID-19. Study at large: There were acute and convalescent COVID-19 samples, and they came from the United States, Italy and Spain. PBMCs, B-cell-depleted T cells, or T cells were the source of the cDNA or gDNA that made up the material.

Germline V gives CDR1 SGHVS, CDR2 FNYEAQ. The trim removed 3 bases at V and 1 base at J, leaving 10 bases unmatched. This CDR3 region has 17 residues. The chain combines TRBV7-6 with TRBJ2-5; TRBD2 matches at 8 bases. Sample: peripheral blood. This TCR was recovered from a man aged 25 to 40 with acute or convalescent COVID-19. CDR3 protein: CASSFGGLAGSQETQYF. In nucleotides, the CDR3 is TGTGCCAGCAGCTTTGGGGGTTTAGCGGGGAGCCAAGAGACCCAGTACTTC.